Listed below are T cell receptor beta chains from one sample, sequenced in a study of T cells and Merkel cell carcinoma outcomes. TCRdb keeps only in-frame clones here, not all; method: immunoSEQ multiplex PCR. The sample has 8,000 to 9,500 clones, around 80% seen once. The sample taken for sequencing was tumor tissue from Merkel cell carcinoma. Source of these receptors: a human donor with Merkel cell carcinoma. Both conserved end residues are part of each CDR3. Each record gives: J gene, V gene, D gene, clone size, CDR3 length, CDR3 DNA, CDR3 protein. D genes are given only for firm matches. Clone size is stated in some rows and not others, as once, few, many or a class when expanded.

TRBJ1-1	TRBV7-9	-	-	11	TGTGCCAGCAGCTTATCCACTGAAGCTTTCTTT	CASSLSTEAFF
TRBJ1-3	TRBV6-5	-	once	14	TGTGCCAGCAGGCAAGGCAGAAAGGGAAACACCATATATTTT	CASRQGRKGNTIYF
TRBJ1-1	TRBV7-8	-	-	14	TGTGCCAGCAGCTTAATCGGGACCGGTCCTGAAGCTTTCTTT	CASSLIGTGPEAFF
TRBJ1-4	TRBV5-1	-	once	14	TGCGCCAGCAGCAGGGACGGATCTAATGAAAAACTGTTTTTT	CASSRDGSNEKLFF
TRBJ1-1	TRBV9	-	few	15	TGTGCCAGCAGCGCCCGGGGACGGCGGAACACTGAAGCTTTCTTT	CASSARGRRNTEAFF
TRBJ1-2	TRBV10-3	TRBD1	few	15	TGTGCCATCAGTTTCACAGGGGAGGCTAACTATGGCTACACCTTC	CAISFTGEANYGYTF
TRBJ1-1	TRBV7-8	-	-	16	TGTGCCAGCTCCCTTAGGCCCACAGGGAGGAACACTGAAGCTTTCTTT	CASSLRPTGRNTEAFF
TRBJ2-7	TRBV7-8	TRBD1	-	16	TGTGCCAGCAGCCTAAATCCGGGACAGGGGCATCAGGAGCAGTACTTC	CASSLNPGQGHQEQYF
TRBJ1-5	TRBV6-6	TRBD1	-	15	TGTGCCAGCAGTTACGTGGGACAGGTCAATCAGCCCCAGCATTTT	CASSYVGQVNQPQHF
TRBJ1-1	TRBV5-8	TRBD1	-	15	TGTGCCAGCCCCATGCCCGGGACAGCAAACACTGAAGCTTTCTTT	CASPMPGTANTEAFF
TRBJ2-6	TRBV7-2	-	-	16	TGTGCCAGCAGCTTAGGGACAACGTCTGGGGCCAACGTCCTGACTTTC	CASSLGTTSGANVLTF
TRBJ1-6	TRBV10-3	-	few	15	TGTGCCATCTCCGAGGGACCAGAAAAAGGTTCACCCCTCCACTTT	CAISEGPEKGSPLHF
TRBJ2-1	TRBV5-1	-	-	12	TGCGCCAGCAGCTCTGGGCAGCTAAAGCAGTTCTTC	CASSSGQLKQFF
TRBJ1-2	TRBV15	-	-	14	TGTGCCACCAGCTCCGACAGGATAGGGTATGGCTACACCTTC	CATSSDRIGYGYTF
TRBJ2-7	TRBV7-9	-	-	14	TGTGCCAGCAGCTTATTCACCGGGGGAGGAGAGCAGTACTTC	CASSLFTGGGEQYF
TRBJ2-5	TRBV7-7	-	-	13	TGTGCTAGCAGCCCAGGGACTCAAGAGACCCAGTACTTC	CASSPGTQETQYF
TRBJ2-5	TRBV7-8	TRBD2	few	13	TGTGCCAGCAGCGTACTAGCGGGGCGGCCCCAGTACTTC	CASSVLAGRPQYF
TRBJ2-1	TRBV7-7	-	-	16	TGTGCCAGCAGCTCCGGTAGGGCCCGAAACTACAATGAGCAGTTCTTC	CASSSGRARNYNEQFF
TRBJ1-5	TRBV5-1	-	-	14	TGCGCCAGCAGCCTGGCGGGCGGCAATCAGCCCCAGCATTTT	CASSLAGGNQPQHF
TRBJ2-3	TRBV19	-	-	14	TGTGCCAGTAGTGTTGCAGGCGGAAAAGATACGCAGTATTTT	CASSVAGGKDTQYF
TRBJ1-2	TRBV7-8	-	-	12	TGTGCCAGCAGCCCCCTGGGGGTTGGCTACACCTTC	CASSPLGVGYTF
TRBJ1-1	TRBV14	-	-	18	TGTGCCAGCAGCCGAAAATCTATGGGGCCGACGGGGAACACTGAAGCTTTCTTT	CASSRKSMGPTGNTEAFF
TRBJ2-5	TRBV5-6	-	-	17	TGTGCCAGCAGCTTTATTTGGCACGAAGGAAACCAAGAGACCCAGTACTTC	CASSFIWHEGNQETQYF
TRBJ1-2	TRBV6-5	TRBD1	-	13	TGTGCCAGCAGTTCTCAGGGGGTACGGGGCTACACCTTC	CASSSQGVRGYTF
TRBJ1-2	TRBV18	-	-	17	TGTGCCAGCTCACCACCCCCGGGGGCGGCCTCTAACTATGGCTACACCTTC	CASSPPPGAASNYGYTF
TRBJ2-2	TRBV18	-	-	18	TGTGCCAGCTCACTACAGCCTCTCAGGGAAGGGAGGACCGGGGAGCTGTTTTTT	CASSLQPLREGRTGELFF
TRBJ2-2	TRBV6-1	-	-	14	TGTGCCAGCAGCAGAGTACCTAACACCGGGGAGCTGTTTTTT	CASSRVPNTGELFF
TRBJ2-7	TRBV11-2	TRBD1	few	15	TGTGCCAGCAGCTCAACCCGGGACAGCACCTACGAGCAGTACTTC	CASSSTRDSTYEQYF
TRBJ2-7	TRBV7-9	TRBD1	-	12	TGTGCCAGCAGCCAGACAGGGGACGAGCAGTACTTC	CASSQTGDEQYF
TRBJ1-6	TRBV18	-	-	15	TGTGCCAGCTCACCACAGGGCAGGGGAGATTCACCCCTCCACTTT	CASSPQGRGDSPLHF
TRBJ1-5	TRBV7-9	TRBD1	-	15	TGTGCCAGCAGCTTGACGGGACAGGGGAACCAGCCCCAGCATTTT	CASSLTGQGNQPQHF
TRBJ1-2	TRBV5-1	TRBD1	once	14	TGCGCCAGCAGCTTGGGAGACAGGGGCTATGGCTACACCTTC	CASSLGDRGYGYTF
TRBJ2-5	TRBV7-9	-	-	16	TGTGCCAGCAGCTTTCCCGGGCCATCAGCAAAAGAGACCCAGTACTTC	CASSFPGPSAKETQYF
TRBJ1-1	TRBV5-1	-	-	13	TGCGCCAGCAGCTTAAGGGTAAACACTGAAGCTTTCTTT	CASSLRVNTEAFF
TRBJ1-6	TRBV18	TRBD1	-	15	TGTGCCAGCTCACCGGGACAGGGGGTTTATTCACCCCTCCACTTT	CASSPGQGVYSPLHF
TRBJ2-7	TRBV5-1	-	-	14	TGTGCCAGCAGCTTGACTCCGGTCGCATACGAGCAGTACTTC	CASSLTPVAYEQYF
TRBJ1-1	TRBV6-1	-	-	14	TGTGCCAGCAGCCAAACAGGGCCGAACACTGAAGCTTTCTTT	CASSQTGPNTEAFF
TRBJ1-6	TRBV5-5	TRBD1	-	15	TGTGCCAGCAGCCGGACAGGGGAGTATAATTCACCCCTCCACTTT	CASSRTGEYNSPLHF
TRBJ2-5	TRBV7-2	-	-	12	TGTGCCAGCAGCTCGCAGGGGGAGACCCAGTACTTC	CASSSQGETQYF
TRBJ1-2	TRBV10-3	TRBD1	once	12	TGTGCCTCCCGGGACAGCCCATATGGCTACACCTTC	CASRDSPYGYTF
TRBJ1-2	TRBV7-9	TRBD1	-	14	TGTGCCAGCAGCCGGACAGGCCCAACAAATGGCTACACCTTC	CASSRTGPTNGYTF
TRBJ2-5	TRBV5-1	TRBD1	-	16	TGCGCCAGCTGGAGCCCGGGACAGGGGGGACAAGAGACCCAGTACTTC	CASWSPGQGGQETQYF